A single sample is the source of the 10 T cell receptor beta chains below, sequenced in a study of Tregs in tolerant kidney transplant recipients (dated by TCRdb to between 2017 and 2020). The library was produced with the immunoSEQ multiplex PCR assay. TCRdb holds this immuneACCESS table with in-frame rearrangements only. Some clones are missing; in checked studies, unresolved V genes explain under half, and the rest has no known cause. This sample has about 240,000 clones in its table, and about 86% of those were observed once. Roughly 0.67% of the sample is taken by the ten largest. The sequencing sample was made of CD4+ T cells from blood. The source is a human donor in good health.

V usage is TRBV18 and J usage is TRBJ1-1, with TRBD1 matching 7 bases. This CDR3 spans 14 amino acids. Looked up from germline, CDR1 is KGHSH and CDR2 is LQKENI. The ends lost 3 bases at V and 0 bases at J; junction bases unmatched: 1. CDR3 sequence: CASSPDRMNTEAFF. The CDR3 nucleotides read TGTGCCAGCTCACCGGACAGGATGAACACTGAAGCTTTCTTT.

The genes are TRBV25-1 and TRBJ1-2, with D possibly matching TRBD1 (6 bases). Germline assignment: CDR1 MGHDK and CDR2 SYGVNS. The CDR3 totals 15 residues. Trimming took 4 bases from V and 8 from J, leaving 20 bases between them. This CDR3 reads CASSAGQGPIGGYTF. The CDR3 DNA sequence: TGTGCCAGCAGTGCGGGACAAGGGCCAATAGGGGGCTACACCTTC.

CDR3 coding DNA: TGTGCCAGCAGTGAGCCCCTCGGGGGGCGCGATGGGGCCAACGTCCTGACTTTC. This translates into CASSEPLGGRDGANVLTF. The chain has TRBV6-1 and TRBJ2-6, with TRBD2 as a possible D gene (7 bases). The CDR3 totals 18 residues. Germline V gene data show CDR1 as MNHNS and CDR2 as SASEGT. Trimming removed 3 bases at V and 3 bases at J, with 18 bases between.

In the case of this clone: One end of the junction is discordant with germline, which a read error may explain. The CDR3 is CATSTGGGEKLFF. CDR3 nucleotides: TGTGCCACCAGTACGGGGGGAGGAGAAAAACTGTTTTTT. The rearrangement uses TRBV2 and TRBJ1-4, with TRBD1 as a possible D gene (5 bases). The germline V gene encodes CDR1 SNHLY and CDR2 FYNNEI. The CDR3 covers 13 residues.

The V and J genes are TRBV10-3 and TRBJ1-3; D unresolved. This CDR3 has 14 residues. CDR1 ENHRY and CDR2 SYGVKD come from the germline V gene. The V and J ends lost 3 bases and 3 bases respectively, with 9 bases between them. The CDR3 DNA follows: TGTGCCATCAGTGACCCCACGGGTGGAAACACCATATATTTT. Translation gives CAISDPTGGNTIYF.

The chain has TRBV18 and TRBJ2-7, with 9 bases that match TRBD2. Losses at the gene ends were 5 bases for V and 2 bases for J; bases not matched to a gene: 4. Germline CDR1 reads KGHSH; CDR2 reads LQKENI. There are 14 residues in the CDR3. The CDR3 protein is CASSATSGAYEQYF. The CDR3 DNA sequence: TGTGCCAGCTCAGCGACTAGCGGAGCCTACGAGCAGTACTTC.

The rearrangement uses TRBV30 and TRBJ1-2; D is undetermined. The V and J ends lost 1 base and 1 base respectively, with 1 base between them. Germline V gene sequence: CDR1 GTSNPN, CDR2 SVGIG (reference sequence). CDR3 length: 11 amino acids. The DNA for the CDR3 is TGTGCCTGGAGTGATAACTATGGCTACACCTTC. The encoded protein is CAWSDNYGYTF. Using reference TRBV30 and TRBJ1-2 for the parts outside the CDR3, the full variable domain is SQTIHQWPATLVQPVGSPLSLECTVEGTSNPNLYWYRQAAGRGLQLLFYSVGIGQISSEVPQNLSASRPQDRQFILSSKKLLLSDSGFYLCAWSDNYGYTFGSGTRLTVV.

This rearrangement joins TRBV2 to TRBJ1-6; D may be TRBD1 (5 bases). With 1 base removed from V and 7 bases from J, the gap between germline ends came to 11 bases. Looked up from germline, CDR1 is SNHLY and CDR2 is FYNNEI. The CDR3 length is 15 residues. CDR3 protein: CASSEGGSPNSPLHF. As DNA, the CDR3 is TGTGCCAGCAGTGAAGGGGGCTCTCCCAATTCACCCCTCCACTTT.

The chain uses TRBV6-4 and TRBJ1-5, with 7 bases aligning to TRBD1. This CDR3 has 17 amino acids. V dropped 2 bases and J dropped 0; count of bases not matched to a gene: 7. Germline CDR1 is MRHNA and CDR2 is SNTAGT. The CDR3 bases are TGTGCCAGCAGTGACATCGGACAGGACTATAGCAATCAGCCCCAGCATTTT. Its translation is CASSDIGQDYSNQPQHF.

The chain employs TRBV18 and TRBJ2-7, with 10 bases that match TRBD1. The germline V gene encodes CDR1 KGHSH and CDR2 LQKENI. The CDR3 runs to 15 residues. V shed 3 bases and J 4 bases; nucleotides not matched to a gene: 6. CDR3 sequence: CASSPATGGKYEQYF. The DNA for the CDR3 is TGTGCCAGCTCACCGGCGACAGGGGGCAAGTACGAGCAGTACTTC.